This T cell receptor beta chain was profiled in a study of shared clonotypes between healthy human individuals. Every subset's genomic DNA went evenly onto several immunoSEQ plates. The data were produced by immunoSEQ multiplex PCR, yet TCRdb's version contains in-frame clones alone and is incomplete. This sample has 780,000 or so clones, with around 70% found just once. This CDR3 contains 12 residues. V shed 1 base and J shed 6 bases, with 3 bases lying between them. Per the germline V gene, CDR1 is PRHDT and CDR2 is FYEKMQ (reference sequence). From CD4+ cells came CD45RA+ naive and CD45RA-negative memory subsets.

This chain joins TRBV13 and TRBJ1-4; no definite D call. The specimen sequenced was memory CD4+ T cells sorted from blood. Subset denoted: CD45RA-negative fraction. The TCR comes from a woman aged 25 to 39 in good health. For the CDR3, the DNA is TGTGCCAGCAGCTTAGTTGATGAAAAACTGTTTTTT. Protein: CASSLVDEKLFF.